This T cell receptor beta chain was identified in a study of metastatic and nonmetastatic thyroid tumors. Study in general: The study looked at repertoires side by side in blood and in tumor or nodule tissue from malignant and benign thyroid patients.

This CDR3 spans 15 amino acids. Germline values: CDR1 SGHDN, CDR2 FVKESK. The trim removed 3 bases at V and 2 bases at J, leaving 5 bases unmatched. Original analysis: Clinicopathological groups of papillary thyroid cancer showed CDR3 differences that were used to build a distant-metastasis classifier. TCRdb recomputed clones from the PCR reads via MiXCR. It is TCRdb's table, rather than the study itself, that gives the V and J calls and clone size. Seen here are around 20,000 clones, about 30% observed once, and the top ten hold 6% to 7%. Patients were all untreated before their thyroid surgery. The table lists this clone with many counts.

The receptor comes from a female donor with papillary thyroid cancer or a benign thyroid nodule (not recorded which). Some clones in this sample may be carry-over from other donors' samples. The chain combines TRBV14 with TRBJ2-7; TRBD1 aligns across 9 bases. Sequenced material: blood. The CDR3 DNA follows: TGTGCCAGCAGCCACCTAGGACAGGGGCCCTACGAGCAGTACTTC. Translating it yields CASSHLGQGPYEQYF.